Listed below are T cell receptor beta chains from one sample, sequenced in a study of blood T cell repertoires in COVID-19. Using immunoSEQ multiplex PCR, the repertoire was profiled, and TCRdb retains in-frame clones only, with some absent. Of under 250,000 clones in the sample, 70% to 85% were seen once. The sequenced sample was peripheral blood. The receptors shown here come from a man of 80 years or more with acute or convalescent COVID-19. The CDR3 runs from the conserved cysteine through the conserved F or W. D genes are given only for firm matches. Rows give clone size only sometimes, using once, few, many, or a class for an expanded clone.

-	TRBV25-1	TRBD1	TRBJ2-1	CASSETTGGNEQFF	TGTGCCAGCAGTGAAACCACAGGGGGCAATGAGCAGTTCTTC
-	TRBV14	TRBD2	TRBJ2-7	CASSQEEREYYLESYEQYF	TGTGCCAGCAGCCAAGAAGAGCGGGAGTACTATTTGGAATCCTACGAGCAGTACTTC
-	TRBV7-2	TRBD1	TRBJ1-5	CASSLVGTGLYQPQHF	TGTGCCAGCAGCTTAGTGGGGACAGGGCTGTATCAGCCCCAGCATTTT
few	TRBV10-1	TRBD1	TRBJ1-5	CASSLGQGGQPQHF	TGCGCCAGCAGCCTGGGACAGGGTGGTCAGCCCCAGCATTTT
-	TRBV7-2	TRBD1	TRBJ2-5	CASSLTGGLRETQYF	TGTGCCAGCAGCTTAACAGGGGGGTTAAGGGAGACCCAGTACTTC
-	TRBV11-3	TRBD2	TRBJ2-3	CASSLDSTSGRWTDTQYF	TGTGCCAGCAGCTTAGACAGCACTAGCGGGAGATGGACAGATACGCAGTATTTT
-	TRBV24-1	TRBD1	TRBJ2-2	CATSDHRTGRSGELFF	TGTGCCACCAGTGATCACAGGACAGGGAGGTCGGGGGAGCTGTTTTTT
-	TRBV28	-	TRBJ1-4	CASSMGGTNEKLFF	TGTGCCAGCAGTATGGGGGGGACTAATGAAAAACTGTTTTTT
once	TRBV24-1	-	TRBJ1-2	CATSDPGVGYGYTF	TGTGCCACCAGTGATCCAGGGGTTGGGTATGGCTACACCTTC
-	TRBV5-1	TRBD2	TRBJ2-1	CASSLEASGGYNEQFF	TGCGCCAGCAGCTTGGAGGCTAGCGGGGGCTACAATGAGCAGTTCTTC
-	TRBV28	TRBD1	TRBJ1-5	CASRAGQGGQPQHF	TGTGCCAGCAGGGCAGGACAGGGAGGTCAGCCCCAGCATTTT
-	TRBV4-1	TRBD2	TRBJ2-1	CASSHVTSGGANEQFF	TGCGCCAGCAGCCATGTAACTAGCGGGGGGGCTAATGAGCAGTTCTTC
-	TRBV28	-	TRBJ2-3	CASSLLPGLLIVADTQYF	TGTGCCAGCAGTTTATTACCGGGACTCCTTATCGTTGCAGATACGCAGTATTTT
-	TRBV6-6	TRBD1	TRBJ1-6	CASILQGAASPLHF	TGTGCCAGCATCCTACAGGGGGCAGCGTCACCCCTCCACTTT
few	TRBV28	TRBD1	TRBJ2-1	CASSRDSYNEQFF	TGTGCCAGCTCCCGGGACAGTTACAATGAGCAGTTCTTC
-	TRBV27	-	TRBJ1-1	CASSLGRWTFF	TGTGCCAGCAGTTTGGGCCGGTGGACTTTCTTT
few	TRBV6-5	-	TRBJ1-6	CASSYSEGRNNSPLHF	TGTGCCAGCAGTTACTCGGAGGGTAGGAATAATTCACCCCTCCACTTT
-	TRBV11-2	-	TRBJ2-3	CASSLGADTQYF	TGTGCCAGCAGCTTGGGGGCTGATACGCAGTATTTT
-	TRBV18	TRBD2	TRBJ2-1	CASSPLAGGPYNEQFF	TGTGCCAGCTCACCCCTAGCGGGAGGGCCCTACAATGAGCAGTTCTTC
-	TRBV29-1	TRBD1	TRBJ2-3	CSVRTGTGGTDTQYF	TGCAGCGTCCGCACCGGGACAGGGGGCACAGATACGCAGTATTTT
few	TRBV19	-	TRBJ1-2	CASHAGASLDGYTF	TGTGCCAGTCACGCGGGGGCTTCGCTCGATGGCTACACCTTC
-	TRBV27	-	TRBJ1-5	CASSLSWTRGNQPQHF	TGTGCCAGCAGTTTATCTTGGACTAGAGGCAATCAGCCCCAGCATTTT